This T cell receptor (beta chain) emerged from a study of control samples from healthy donors and cancer patients. The protocol was immunoSEQ multiplex PCR, while the TCRdb copy is restricted to in-frame clones and leaves out a portion. The sample has around 100,000 clones, around 89% seen once; the top ten hold approximately 19%. This clone came up once. J gave up 6 bases and V 5 bases, and 5 bases lay outside the gene matches. In germline, CDR1 is SQVTM, CDR2 ANQGSEA. CDR3 length: 13 residues. The material sequenced was PBMCs. This chain uses TRBV29-1 with TRBJ2-2; 8 nucleotides align to TRBD2. The source is a man in his 60s with lung cancer. The CDR3 DNA is TGCAGCGTTCGGGGGGGGGCATCCGGGGAGCTGTTTTTT. It encodes CSVRGGASGELFF.